Included here is one T cell receptor (beta chain) sequence, with context. Its antigen is as yet unknown. This CDR3 has 13 residues. Looked up from germline, CDR1 is SGHRS and CDR2 is YFSETQ. Between the trimmed V and J ends, which lost 5 bases and 3 bases, there was a span of 11 bases. This sample stems from a study of identifying expanded T cells in peripheral blood. The method was immunoSEQ multiplex PCR; TCRdb's version includes in-frame clones alone and lacks a portion of them. In the table there are around 84,000 clones, about 90% of which are singletons. Findings of the study overall: Across healthy donors, higher total template counts meant significantly greater approximately 2-week count variance.

The sample taken for sequencing was blood. The clonotype comes from a person aged 18-70 years in good health. The chain has TRBV5-1 and TRBJ1-2, with unresolved D. DNA for the CDR3: TGCGCCAGCAGTCCTGCCGGAGACTATGGCTACACCTTC. Its translation is CASSPAGDYGYTF.